Each of the 27 T cell receptor beta chains below was sequenced from the same sample in a study of blood T cell repertoires in COVID-19. Clones were read by immunoSEQ multiplex PCR, and TCRdb kept only the in-frame ones, dropping some. The sample has about 300,000 clones, approximately 88% seen once. Material for sequencing was PBMCs or T cells enriched from blood (not recorded which). The receptor set was obtained from a man between 60 and 75 years old who had recovered from COVID-19.

The J gene is TRBJ1-6, the V gene TRBV5-1; D is perhaps TRBD1 (5 bases). CDR3 length: 12 residues. Germline lookup yields CDR1 SGHRS and CDR2 YFSETQ. Trimming took 4 bases from V and 9 from J, leaving 8 bases between them. The DNA of the CDR3 is TGCGCCAGCAGCCAGGGCGGTTCACCCCTCCACTTT. This gives the protein CASSQGGSPLHF.

This sequence joins TRBV5-4 and TRBJ2-6; D may be TRBD1 (6 bases). This CDR3 comprises 17 residues. Germline V gene lookup returns CDR1 SGHNT and CDR2 YYREEE (reference sequence). The V end was cut by 4 bases, the J end by 0 bases, with 14 bases between. The CDR3 protein is CASSQGHGLSGANVLTF. Written as DNA, the CDR3 is TGTGCCAGCAGCCAGGGACACGGCCTCTCTGGGGCCAACGTCCTGACTTTC.

This clone was detected a few times. J is TRBJ2-5 and V is TRBV5-4; TRBD2 aligns across 15 bases. The germline gives CDR1 SGHNT, CDR2 YYREEE (reference sequence). Trimming at V came to 3 bases and at J to 2 bases, leaving 11 bases not matched to a gene. The CDR3 covers 19 residues. In DNA, the CDR3 is TGTGCCAGCAGCTGGCTAGGACTAGCGGGAGGGCCGGGGCAAGAGACCCAGTACTTC. Amino acids: CASSWLGLAGGPGQETQYF.

The chain employs TRBV5-6 and TRBJ2-7, with TRBD1 matching over 7 bases. Looked up from germline, CDR1 is SGHDT and CDR2 is YYEEEE. The J segment lost 2 bases and the V segment lost 1 base, leaving 9 bases of the junction unmatched. The CDR3 covers 16 residues. CDR3 sequence (DNA): TGTGCCAGCAGCTTGTTTGGGGCAGGGGGTACCTACGAGCAGTACTTC. Encoded protein: CASSLFGAGGTYEQYF.

This chain connects TRBV1 to TRBJ2-3; the table's D call, TRBD2, was not checked against the DNA. TRBV1 is a documented pseudogene. The CDR3 extends over 14 amino acids. CDR3 sequence (DNA): TGCACCAGCAGACTAGCGGGAGGGGCGGATACGCAGTATTTT. Translation gives CTSRLAGGADTQYF.

Here the CDR3 DNA reads TGTGCCAGCGAGGGAGTCTATGGCTACACCTTC. This encodes CASEGVYGYTF. The chain links TRBV24-1 to TRBJ1-2; no clear D gene. This CDR3 contains 11 residues. V was cut by 11 bases and J by 4 bases, with 10 bases left in between. Germline CDR1 is KGHDR and CDR2 is SFDVKD.

The chain is built from TRBV12-5 and TRBJ1-2; tentatively, D is TRBD1 (5 bases). Trimming left V 2 bases short and J 4 bases short, with 14 bases between. CDR1 and CDR2 from the germline V gene are LGHNT and FRNRAP. The CDR3 has 15 amino acids. The CDR3 loop is CASGLTPGGRYGYTF. The CDR3 bases are TGTGCTAGTGGTTTGACTCCGGGGGGACGCTATGGCTACACCTTC.

There are a few counts of this clone. The chain carries TRBV6-1 and TRBJ2-3; TRBD1 is a possible D gene (5 bases). CDR1 is MNHNS and CDR2 is SASEGT in the germline V gene. The CDR3 contains 15 residues. V gave up 5 bases and J gave up 1 base, with 13 bases separating them. CDR3 sequence: CASSQGVEGTDTQYF. CDR3 bases: TGTGCCAGCAGTCAAGGGGTAGAGGGCACAGATACGCAGTATTTT.

V and J are TRBV28 and TRBJ2-1; the match to TRBD1 covers 8 bases. The ends lost 5 bases at V and 6 bases at J; junction bases unmatched: 3. CDR1 and CDR2 from the germline V gene are MDHEN and SYDVKM. The CDR3 sequence is 13 residues long. This chain's CDR3 is CASSTGQGNEQFF. The CDR3 nucleotides read TGTGCCAGCAGTACTGGACAGGGCAATGAGCAGTTCTTC.

The V call is TRBV20-1, the J call TRBJ1-1; D is ambiguous. The CDR3 totals 15 residues. Trimming removed 3 bases at V and 3 bases at J, with 17 bases between. CDR1 and CDR2 (germline): DFQATT, SNEGSKA (reference sequence). The CDR3, as DNA: TGCAGTGCTAGTGGCGGGGTGAGAGTCTACACTGAAGCTTTCTTT. Encoded protein: CSASGGVRVYTEAFF.

The gene calls are TRBV13 and TRBJ1-3; 10 bases align to TRBD1. Germline-derived CDR1 and CDR2 are PRHDT and FYEKMQ (reference sequence). Trimming at V came to 4 bases and at J to 8 bases, leaving 17 bases not matched to a gene. The CDR3 is 18 residues long. The CDR3 spells CASSSRRQGTGVWDTIYF. The CDR3 DNA follows: TGTGCCAGCAGCTCAAGGCGACAGGGGACAGGGGTTTGGGACACCATATATTTT.

V usage is TRBV28 and J usage is TRBJ2-1; TRBD2 agrees at 7 bases. The CDR3 has 15 amino acids. J was trimmed by 4 bases and V by 6 bases; bases with no gene match: 9. Germline lookup yields CDR1 MDHEN and CDR2 SYDVKM. In DNA, the CDR3 is TGTGCCAGCAGATATCCCGGGACTACTTACAATGAGCAGTTCTTC. This codes for CASRYPGTTYNEQFF.

Here the CDR3 reads CASSIARGIHEQYF. The CDR3 bases are TGTGCCAGTAGTATAGCCAGGGGGATCCACGAGCAGTACTTC. V gene TRBV19 combines with J gene TRBJ2-7; 7 positions match TRBD1. The germline V gene encodes CDR1 LNHDA and CDR2 SQIVND (reference sequence). Germline trimming cut 1 base from V and 5 bases from J; bases unmatched to any gene: 5. The CDR3 has 14 residues.

The chain has TRBV5-1 and TRBJ2-4; the D gene is possibly TRBD1 (5 bases). The germline V gene has CDR1 SGHRS and CDR2 YFSETQ. Trimming shortened V by 3 bases and J by 0 bases, and 10 bases separated the two germline ends. The CDR3 totals 15 residues. For the CDR3, the DNA is TGCGCCAGCAGCTCCCCTGACAGAGCCAAAAACATTCAGTACTTC. Its protein product is CASSSPDRAKNIQYF.

The V gene is TRBV5-5, the J gene TRBJ2-3; a possible D gene is TRBD1 (6 bases). V shed 2 bases and J shed 2 bases, with 12 bases lying between them. Germline V gene lookup returns CDR1 SGHKS and CDR2 YYEKEE (reference sequence). This CDR3 is built from 15 residues. The CDR3 loop is CASSFFRGFTDTQYF. The CDR3 coding sequence is TGTGCCAGCAGCTTCTTTAGGGGGTTCACAGATACGCAGTATTTT.

The V call is TRBV6-2 or TRBV6-3, the J call TRBJ2-3; TRBD1 is a possible D gene (6 bases). The V end lost 6 bases, the J end lost 0 bases, and 10 bases lay between the germline ends. CDR1 and CDR2 (germline): MNHEY, SVGEGT. The CDR3 extends over 14 amino acids. The DNA of the CDR3 is TGTGCCAGCAGCCTGGGACAAAGCACAGATACGCAGTATTTT. Translating it yields CASSLGQSTDTQYF.

The rearrangement links TRBV19 to TRBJ1-3; D unresolved. CDR3 length: 15 amino acids. V was trimmed by 7 bases and J by 2 bases, leaving 15 bases between them. Germline V gene sequence: CDR1 LNHDA, CDR2 SQIVND (reference sequence). The CDR3, as DNA: TGTGCCAGTACGCCCGGGAGGGAAGCTGGAAACACCATATATTTT. It encodes CASTPGREAGNTIYF.

The rearrangement joins TRBV19 to TRBJ1-2; 11 bases match TRBD1. Looked up from germline, CDR1 is LNHDA and CDR2 is SQIVND (reference sequence). The length of the CDR3 is 15 residues. The J segment lost 3 bases and the V segment lost 4 bases, leaving 4 bases of the junction unmatched. The CDR3 loop is CASSTRTGGDYGYTF. The CDR3 DNA reads as TGTGCCAGTAGTACCCGGACAGGGGGCGACTATGGCTACACCTTC.

CDR3 region: CASSLNREDQPQHF. The CDR3 nucleotides read TGTGCCAGCAGCTTGAATCGGGAGGATCAGCCCCAGCATTTT. This chain links TRBV5-5 with TRBJ1-5; D is undetermined. CDR1 is SGHKS, CDR2 YYEKEE, per germline (reference sequence). Between the trimmed V and J ends, which lost 1 base and 5 bases, there was a span of 10 bases. The CDR3 consists of 14 residues.

In DNA form, the CDR3 reads TGTGCCAGCAGCTCAGGGGACAGCGAAGCTTTCTTT. Amino acids: CASSSGDSEAFF. This chain uses TRBV28 with TRBJ1-1, with TRBD1 matching over 7 bases. J gave up 8 bases and V 6 bases, and 6 bases lay outside the gene matches. Germline values: CDR1 MDHEN, CDR2 SYDVKM. The CDR3 extends over 12 amino acids.

The chain links TRBV28 to TRBJ2-3, with 9 bases identical to TRBD2. The germline V gene has CDR1 MDHEN and CDR2 SYDVKM. Trimming cost V 6 bases and J 2 bases; bases outside gene matches: 3. This CDR3 region has 14 residues. Here the CDR3 reads CASRPSGNTDTQYF. Here the CDR3 DNA reads TGTGCCAGCAGGCCTAGCGGGAACACAGATACGCAGTATTTT.

J is TRBJ2-5 and V is TRBV6-5; tentative D call: TRBD1 (6 bases). Deletions cut 2 bases from V and 2 bases from J, with 9 bases between. Germline loops: CDR1 MNHEY, CDR2 SVGAGI. This CDR3 spans 14 amino acids. The DNA of the CDR3 is TGTGCCAGCAGTTACGAGGGGGATCAAGAGACCCAGTACTTC. Translation: CASSYEGDQETQYF.

The V and J genes are TRBV19 and TRBJ2-7; maybe TRBD2 (5 bases). Germline CDR1 is LNHDA and CDR2 is SQIVND (reference sequence). V lost 1 base to trimming and J lost 4 bases, with 17 bases between them. The CDR3 runs 16 residues. DNA for the CDR3: TGTGCCAGTAGTATAGTTGCGGGCCCCCAAGATTACGAGCAGTACTTC. It codes for CASSIVAGPQDYEQYF.

The chain uses TRBV23-1 and TRBJ1-5, with 8 nucleotides matching TRBD1. TRBV23-1 is known as an ORF, though its function is uncertain. With 2 bases clipped from V and 1 base from J, the junction kept 10 bases outside the gene matches. This CDR3 contains 18 residues. Written as DNA, the CDR3 is TGCGCCAGCAGTCAAACCCCAGGGCAGGGGGCGAGCAATCAGCCCCAGCATTTT. It specifies CASSQTPGQGASNQPQHF.

CDR3 amino acids: CASSPGQRKQNTEAFF. The CDR3 DNA reads TGTGCCAGCAGCCCGGGACAGCGTAAACAGAACACTGAAGCTTTCTTT. The rearrangement joins TRBV5-4 to TRBJ1-1; TRBD1 aligns across 7 bases. The CDR3 has 16 residues. With V trimmed by 4 bases and J by 1 base, 10 bases remained unmatched. The germline V gene encodes CDR1 SGHNT and CDR2 YYREEE (reference sequence). The complete variable domain, with remaining parts taken from reference TRBV5-4 and TRBJ1-1, reads ETGVTQSPTHLIKTRGQQVTLRCSSQSGHNTVSWYQQALGQGPQFIFQYYREEENGRGNFPPRFSGLQFPNYSSELNVNALELDDSALYLCASSPGQRKQNTEAFFGQGTRLTVV.

As to this clone: Additional DNA sequences in this sample encode the identical CDR3. The genes are TRBV3-1 (or the pseudogene TRBV3-2) and TRBJ1-3; perhaps TRBD1 as D (5 bases). The V gene's germline CDR1 is LGHDT and CDR2 YNNKEL (reference sequence). V was shortened by 2 bases and J by 0 bases, with 5 bases between the two germline ends. The length of the CDR3 is 14 residues. The CDR3 nucleotides read TGTGCCAGCAGCCAAACAGGCTCTGGAAACACCATATATTTT. Its translation is CASSQTGSGNTIYF.

The V gene is TRBV6-5, the J gene TRBJ1-6; D ambiguous. Trimming cost V 2 bases and J 7 bases, with 6 bases left between them. Per germline, CDR1 MNHEY and CDR2 SVGAGI. The CDR3 spans 13 residues. Here the CDR3 reads CASSYEPNSPLHF. The CDR3 DNA sequence: TGTGCCAGCAGTTACGAGCCAAATTCACCCCTCCACTTT.